Sequencing of this T cell receptor beta chain was carried out in a study of blood T cell repertoires in COVID-19. The V and J ends lost 5 bases and 1 base, in that order; junction bases with no gene match: 10. Germline assignment: CDR1 SGHNT and CDR2 YENEEA. This CDR3 is 17 amino acids long. Only in-frame clones appear in the TCRdb table, and some are missing; sequencing was by immunoSEQ multiplex PCR. Of hundreds of thousands of clones in the sample, about 91% were seen once. The rearrangement uses TRBV11-3 and TRBJ2-3, with TRBD2 matching over 9 bases. The sequencing sample was made of PBMCs or T cells enriched from blood (not recorded which). This clonotype originated in a middle-aged woman who had recovered from COVID-19. CDR3 DNA sequence: TGTGCCAGCAGCGAAGGCCGCAGGACTAGCGGCACAGATACGCAGTATTTT. As protein: CASSEGRRTSGTDTQYF.